The 28 T cell receptor beta chains presented below share a single source sample, sequenced in a study of T cell responses to AZD1222 COVID-19 vaccine. This table comes from immunoSEQ multiplex PCR, and its TCRdb copy is limited to in-frame clones, with some not included. The data show about 120,000 clones, more than 80% seen once. Sequences were derived from peripheral blood, sampled on day 0 of AZD1222 vaccination. These receptors were taken from an adult in good health.

The DNA of the CDR3 is TGTGCCAGTAGCCGAACCGGGGCCTTGTCCTACGAGCAGTACTTC. Its protein product is CASSRTGALSYEQYF. The rearrangement links TRBV19 to TRBJ2-7; D assignment may be TRBD1 or TRBD2 (5 bases each). The CDR3 totals 15 residues. CDR1 is LNHDA and CDR2 is SQIVND in the germline V gene (reference sequence). The V gene lost 6 bases and the J gene lost 1 base, with 16 bases spanning the gap.

The CDR3 bases are TGTGCCAGTAGTACACGGACAGTTAATGAAAAACTGTTTTTT. Residues: CASSTRTVNEKLFF. The chain combines TRBV19 with TRBJ1-4, with a possible D match to TRBD1 (6 bases). V was pared by 4 bases and J by 4 bases, with 10 bases between. Germline-derived CDR1 and CDR2 are LNHDA and SQIVND (reference sequence). CDR3 size: 14 residues.

J is TRBJ1-5 and V is TRBV11-3; 8 bases line up with TRBD1. CDR1 is SGHNT, CDR2 YENEEA, per germline. This CDR3 has 16 amino acids. With 5 bases clipped from V and 0 bases from J, the junction kept 6 bases outside the gene matches. CDR3 DNA sequence: TGTGCCAGCAGCCAACAAGGGACAGGTAGCAATCAGCCCCAGCATTTT. This translates into CASSQQGTGSNQPQHF.

The V call is TRBV10-3, the J call TRBJ1-3; maybe TRBD1 (5 bases). Trimming left V 3 bases short and J 0 bases short, with 12 bases between. CDR1 and CDR2 from the germline V gene are ENHRY and SYGVKD. The CDR3 length is 16 residues. In DNA, the CDR3 is TGTGCCATCAGTGACAGGGCACGGAGCTCTGGAAACACCATATATTTT. Translation: CAISDRARSSGNTIYF.

The genes are TRBV30 and TRBJ1-2, with no clear D. V lost 3 bases to trimming and J lost 3 bases, with 11 bases between them. The CDR3 spans 13 residues. The germline gives CDR1 GTSNPN, CDR2 SVGIG (reference sequence). The CDR3 DNA reads TGTGCCTGGAGGTCACAGTCCTACTATGGCTACACCTTC. This translates into CAWRSQSYYGYTF.

The chain has TRBV7-2 and TRBJ2-7; weak D call: TRBD2 (5 bases). From germline, CDR1 is SGHTA and CDR2 FQGNSA. This CDR3 contains 11 residues. The germline V and J ends were trimmed by 6 bases and 7 bases, with 10 bases remaining between them. This CDR3 is CASSRTWEQYF. CDR3 bases: TGTGCCAGCAGTCGGACTTGGGAGCAGTACTTC.

The chain links TRBV7-2 to TRBJ2-4; perhaps TRBD2 as D (7 bases). The CDR3 is 15 amino acids. The germline CDR1 and CDR2 sequences are SGHTA and FQGNSA. The ends were cut back, 2 bases at V and 4 bases at J, with 12 bases in the middle. The CDR3 region has the DNA TGTGCCAGCAGCTTAAAGGGGGGAGGGAAAAACATTCAGTACTTC. This encodes CASSLKGGGKNIQYF.

The V call is TRBV28, the J call TRBJ1-2; 10 bases map to TRBD1. Germline CDR1 reads MDHEN; CDR2 reads SYDVKM. The CDR3 totals 14 residues. Trimming at V came to 10 bases and at J to 7 bases, leaving 12 bases not matched to a gene. CDR3 nucleotide sequence: TGTGCCACCCCTGACAGGGGGCGCTGGGGTGGCTACACCTTC. Protein sequence: CATPDRGRWGGYTF.

This clone was recorded a few times. V is TRBV5-1 and J is TRBJ2-2, with no clear D. Trimming took 0 bases from V and 2 from J, leaving 5 bases between them. Germline V gives CDR1 SGHRS, CDR2 YFSETQ. This CDR3 contains 14 residues. CDR3 sequence reads: CASSLGGNTGELFF. CDR3 DNA: TGCGCCAGCAGCTTGGGAGGCAACACCGGGGAGCTGTTTTTT.

CDR3 residues: CASSPGDTNYEQYF. CDR3 nucleotide sequence: TGCGCCAGCAGCCCGGGGGACACCAACTACGAGCAGTACTTC. The chain is built from TRBV4-1 and TRBJ2-7; D is tentatively TRBD1 or TRBD2 (6 bases each). The V gene's germline CDR1 is MGHRA and CDR2 YSYEKL. The CDR3 is 14 residues long. V was cut by 4 bases and J by 3 bases, with 13 bases left in between.

The CDR3 DNA reads as TGTGCCAGCAGCCGATCCTCAGGGGCGGTGGCTTTCTTT. Amino acid sequence: CASSRSSGAVAFF. The chain carries TRBV12-3 or TRBV12-4 and TRBJ1-1, with D tentatively TRBD1 (6 bases). Trimming stripped 6 bases from V and 11 bases from J, with 19 bases between. The CDR3 spans 13 residues.

This clone was observed a handful of times. This chain links TRBV29-1 with TRBJ2-3; 8 nucleotides match TRBD1. Trimming cost V 6 bases and J 2 bases; bases outside gene matches: 7. The CDR3 spans 14 residues. Germline V gene lookup returns CDR1 SQVTM and CDR2 ANQGSEA. The DNA of the CDR3 is TGCAGCGTCCGAATCCAGGGGGCCACAGATACGCAGTATTTT. It translates to CSVRIQGATDTQYF.

The chain is built from TRBV5-1 and TRBJ1-1; no firm D call. This CDR3 is 12 amino acids long. Germline CDR1 is SGHRS and CDR2 is YFSETQ. The V and J ends lost 9 bases and 6 bases respectively, with 15 bases between them. CDR3 amino acids: CATRRDPPEAFF. CDR3 DNA: TGCGCCACCAGGCGGGATCCCCCTGAAGCTTTCTTT.

The CDR3 here is CASSFRGNEQFF. The DNA for the CDR3 is TGTGCCAGCAGTTTCAGGGGTAATGAGCAGTTCTTC. The rearrangement uses TRBV6-6 and TRBJ2-1; D is possibly TRBD1 (6 bases). Germline V gives CDR1 MNHNY, CDR2 SVGAGI (reference sequence). V lost 4 bases and J 7 bases, leaving 8 bases between the germline ends. CDR3 length: 12 residues.

The chain recombines TRBV7-2 with TRBJ2-7; 11 nucleotides agree with TRBD2. The germline V gene has CDR1 SGHTA and CDR2 FQGNSA. The CDR3 is made up of 16 amino acids. V gave up 1 base and J gave up 2 bases; unmatched junction bases: 4. The chain's CDR3 is CASSLEGTSGTYEQYF. The CDR3 bases are TGTGCCAGCAGCTTAGAAGGGACTAGCGGTACCTACGAGCAGTACTTC.

V is TRBV3-1 (or the pseudogene TRBV3-2) and J is TRBJ1-2; D unresolved. With 4 bases removed from V and 5 bases from J, the gap between germline ends came to 11 bases. From germline, CDR1 is LGHDT and CDR2 YNNKEL (reference sequence). CDR3 length: 13 amino acids. For the CDR3, the DNA is TGTGCCAGCAGCCCCCCGATGGGGTATGGCTACACCTTC. This encodes CASSPPMGYGYTF.

The CDR3 reads CAVGWRGSYEQYF. The DNA of the CDR3 is TGTGCCGTTGGGTGGAGGGGATCCTACGAGCAGTACTTC. The chain has TRBV12-3 or TRBV12-4 and TRBJ2-7, with a weak D call TRBD2 (6 bases). The CDR3 has 13 amino acids. V was shortened by 11 bases and J by 1 base, with 15 bases between the two germline ends.

This chain links TRBV28 with TRBJ1-5, with D possibly TRBD1 on 5 matching bases. The CDR3 covers 14 residues. Germline V gene sequence: CDR1 MDHEN, CDR2 SYDVKM. V lost 1 base and J 7 bases, leaving 11 bases between the germline ends. The CDR3 protein is CASSLYRRGQPQHF. The CDR3 region has the DNA TGTGCCAGCAGTTTATACCGGAGGGGACAGCCCCAGCATTTT.

The chain uses TRBV3-1 (or the pseudogene TRBV3-2) and TRBJ2-7; D remains unclear. The germline gives CDR1 LGHDT, CDR2 YNNKEL (reference sequence). This CDR3 has 13 amino acids. The V gene lost 6 bases and the J gene lost 0 bases, with 9 bases spanning the gap. This CDR3 reads CASRNPHSYEQYF. Written as DNA, the CDR3 is TGTGCCAGCAGAAACCCTCACTCCTACGAGCAGTACTTC.

The chain is built from TRBV28 and TRBJ2-7; 8 positions agree with TRBD2. Germline assignment: CDR1 MDHEN and CDR2 SYDVKM. Trimming cost V 3 bases and J 6 bases; bases outside gene matches: 10. The CDR3 is 15 amino acids. The CDR3 sequence is CASSFGLALFSEQYF. The CDR3 DNA sequence: TGTGCCAGCAGTTTCGGACTAGCTCTGTTCAGCGAGCAGTACTTC.

The chain carries TRBV28 and TRBJ2-7; D is tentatively TRBD1 or TRBD2 (6 bases each). Germline assignment: CDR1 MDHEN and CDR2 SYDVKM. The CDR3 length is 13 residues. V gave up 10 bases and J gave up 2 bases, with 15 bases separating them. The CDR3 sequence is CATERGDTYEQYF. The CDR3 DNA reads as TGTGCCACAGAAAGGGGGGACACCTACGAGCAGTACTTC.

This clone came up a few times. V gene TRBV7-9 combines with J gene TRBJ1-1; a weak D match, TRBD1 (6 bases). The V gene lost 1 base and the J gene lost 4 bases, with 13 bases spanning the gap. Germline CDR1 reads SEHNR; CDR2 reads FQNEAQ (reference sequence). This CDR3 is built from 15 residues. CDR3 amino acids: CASSLVGAQVTEAFF. The CDR3 DNA is TGTGCCAGCAGCTTAGTGGGGGCGCAGGTCACTGAAGCTTTCTTT.

The chain carries TRBV9 and TRBJ2-6, with D possibly TRBD1 on 5 matching bases. CDR1 SGDLS and CDR2 YYNGEE come from the germline V gene. The CDR3 is 15 amino acids. The germline V and J ends were trimmed by 4 bases and 4 bases, with 12 bases remaining between them. The CDR3 sequence is CASSLQGLGANVLTF. The CDR3 DNA is TGTGCCAGCAGCCTCCAGGGTCTAGGGGCCAACGTCCTGACTTTC.

The V gene is TRBV4-1, the J gene TRBJ1-2; D gene unclear. Germline assignment: CDR1 MGHRA and CDR2 YSYEKL. Trimming shortened V by 0 bases and J by 3 bases, and 8 bases separated the two germline ends. The CDR3 sequence is 14 residues long. The CDR3 region is CASSQEGLYYGYTF. CDR3 nucleotides: TGCGCCAGCAGCCAAGAAGGGCTTTACTATGGCTACACCTTC.

The chain uses TRBV5-6 and TRBJ1-4, with 9 bases aligning to TRBD1. V gave up 3 bases and J gave up 1 base; unmatched junction bases: 13. Germline-derived CDR1 and CDR2 are SGHDT and YYEEEE. The CDR3 sequence is 19 residues long. The CDR3 region is CASSSRYKTGGETNEKLFF. The CDR3 DNA reads TGTGCCAGCAGCTCACGGTACAAGACAGGGGGGGAAACTAATGAAAAACTGTTTTTT.

V and J are TRBV27 and TRBJ1-1; 7 nucleotides line up with TRBD1. V shed 1 base, J shed 2 bases, and the junction held 4 bases outside the gene matches. This CDR3 comprises 15 residues. CDR1 and CDR2 (germline): MNHEY, SMNVEV (reference sequence). The CDR3 DNA follows: TGTGCCAGCAGTTTATTAGGGGGCGGCAACACTGAAGCTTTCTTT. It translates to CASSLLGGGNTEAFF.

J is TRBJ1-1 and V is TRBV7-3; TRBD1 agrees at 7 bases. V was clipped by 2 bases and J by 1 base; unmatched bases: 4. Germline V gene sequence: CDR1 SGHTA, CDR2 FQGTGA. The length of the CDR3 is 15 residues. The CDR3 reads CASSLVGTENTEAFF. CDR3 nucleotide sequence: TGTGCCAGCAGCTTAGTTGGGACAGAGAACACTGAAGCTTTCTTT.

The chain carries TRBV2 and TRBJ1-4; D unclear. The CDR3 has 15 residues. With 7 bases removed from V and 2 bases from J, the gap between germline ends came to 14 bases. Germline CDR1 reads SNHLY; CDR2 reads FYNNEI. The DNA for the CDR3 is TGTGCCAGCATCCTAACGAGGGCGACTAATGAAAAACTGTTTTTT. Its translation: CASILTRATNEKLFF. The variable domain in full, with the rest retrieved from reference TRBV2 and TRBJ1-4, is EPEVTQTPSHQVTQMGQEVILRCVPISNHLYFYWYRQILGQKVEFLVSFYNNEISEKSEIFDDQFSVERPDGSNFTLKIRSTKLEDSAMYFCASILTRATNEKLFFGSGTQLSVL.